This TCR beta chain was obtained from a study of T cells expressing NK-cell markers. About the research overall: Obtained from sorted CD3+CD56+NKG2C+, CD3+CD56+NKG2C- and CD3+CD56-NKG2C+ T cells were the TCR beta repertoires.

This CDR3 spans 17 amino acids. As the method of synthesis, 5'RACE template switching with UMIs yielded TCR beta cDNA. TCRdb reworked the 5' RACE reads into one entry per CDR3 protein, no DNA. This sample's table has about 540,000 distinct CDR3 sequences. The sample comprised blood T cells: a sorted CD56 or NKG2C T cell subset, CD4+ or CD8+ T cells, or bulk PBMC T cells (not recorded which). The rearrangement joins TRBV12-3 or TRBV12-4 to TRBJ2-2; checking the TCRdb D call of TRBD1 is not possible without DNA. The sequence was collected from a man younger than 35 in good health. The chain's CDR3 is CASSLQGQGVRTGELFF.